This TCR beta chain appears in the sequencing data of a study of blood T cell repertoires in COVID-19. Turning to the study itself: The United States, Italy and Spain were the sources of the acute and convalescent COVID-19 samples. T cells, B-cell-depleted T cells, or PBMCs supplied cDNA or gDNA.

This clone was seen a handful of times. It was during active infection that Seattle patients were enrolled and then longitudinally followed. V dropped 5 bases and J dropped 0 bases, with 13 bases sitting between them. Looked up from germline, CDR1 is KGHSH and CDR2 is LQKENI. This CDR3 is built from 15 residues. Per the original methods: Reference gene primer amplification yielded estimated nucleated cell counts. Method: immunoSEQ multiplex PCR; TCRdb's copy keeps in-frame clones and lacks some. The V and J calls and clone size come from that table; D and trimming were worked out from the DNA. This table has about 200,000 clones, around four fifths appearing once.

The V and J genes are TRBV18 and TRBJ1-2; weak D call: TRBD1 (5 bases). This sequence originates from a man aged 55 to 70 with COVID-19, enrolled during active disease. Sequencing input: peripheral blood. The CDR3 region is CASSSQGLSNYGYTF. The CDR3, as DNA: TGTGCCAGCTCATCTCAGGGCCTCTCTAACTATGGCTACACCTTC.